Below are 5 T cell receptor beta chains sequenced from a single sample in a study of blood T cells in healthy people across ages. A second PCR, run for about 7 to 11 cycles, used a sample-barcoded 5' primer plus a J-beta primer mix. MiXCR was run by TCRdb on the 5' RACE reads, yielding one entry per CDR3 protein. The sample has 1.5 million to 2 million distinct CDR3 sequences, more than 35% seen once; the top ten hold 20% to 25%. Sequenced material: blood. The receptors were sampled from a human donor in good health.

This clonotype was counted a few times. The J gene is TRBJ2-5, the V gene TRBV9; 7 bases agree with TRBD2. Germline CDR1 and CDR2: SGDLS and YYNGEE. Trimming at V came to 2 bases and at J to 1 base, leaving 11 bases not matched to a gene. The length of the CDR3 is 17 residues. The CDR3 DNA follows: TGTGCCAGCAGCGTTTCCGTAGCGGGTAGTTCCCAAGAGACCCAGTACTTC. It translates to CASSVSVAGSSQETQYF. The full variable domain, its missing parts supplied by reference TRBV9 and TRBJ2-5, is DSGVTQTPKHLITATGQRVTLRCSPRSGDLSVYWYQQSLDQGLQFLIQYYNGEERAKGNILERFSAQQFPDLHSELNLSSLELGDSALYFCASSVSVAGSSQETQYFGPGTRLLVL.

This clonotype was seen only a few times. The CDR3 DNA sequence: TGTGCCAGCAGCTTACTCTCGGACTTTTACAATGAGCAGTTCTTC. Protein: CASSLLSDFYNEQFF. J is TRBJ2-1 and V is TRBV7-9; D might be TRBD2 (5 bases). The CDR3 sequence is 15 residues long. The V end lost 2 bases, the J end lost 4 bases, and 12 bases lay between the germline ends. Germline assignment: CDR1 SEHNR and CDR2 FQNEAQ (reference sequence).

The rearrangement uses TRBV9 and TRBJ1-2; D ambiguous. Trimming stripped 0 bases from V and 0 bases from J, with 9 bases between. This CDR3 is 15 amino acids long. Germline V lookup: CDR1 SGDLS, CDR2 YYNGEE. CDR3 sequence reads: CASSVGQSSNYGYTF. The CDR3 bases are TGTGCCAGCAGCGTAGGGCAGAGTTCTAACTATGGCTACACCTTC.

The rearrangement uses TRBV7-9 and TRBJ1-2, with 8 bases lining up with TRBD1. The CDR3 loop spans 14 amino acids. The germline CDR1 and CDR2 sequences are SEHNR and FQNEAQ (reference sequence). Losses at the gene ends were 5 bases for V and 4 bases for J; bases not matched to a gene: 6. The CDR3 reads CASSDRGGPYGYTF. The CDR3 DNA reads TGTGCCAGCAGCGACAGGGGAGGACCCTATGGCTACACCTTC.

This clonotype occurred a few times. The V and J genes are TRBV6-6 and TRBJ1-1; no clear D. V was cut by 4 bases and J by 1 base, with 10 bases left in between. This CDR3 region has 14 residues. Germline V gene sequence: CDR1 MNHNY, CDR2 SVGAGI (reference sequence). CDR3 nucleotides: TGTGCCAGCAGTTGGACGGATTGGAACACTGAAGCTTTCTTT. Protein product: CASSWTDWNTEAFF.